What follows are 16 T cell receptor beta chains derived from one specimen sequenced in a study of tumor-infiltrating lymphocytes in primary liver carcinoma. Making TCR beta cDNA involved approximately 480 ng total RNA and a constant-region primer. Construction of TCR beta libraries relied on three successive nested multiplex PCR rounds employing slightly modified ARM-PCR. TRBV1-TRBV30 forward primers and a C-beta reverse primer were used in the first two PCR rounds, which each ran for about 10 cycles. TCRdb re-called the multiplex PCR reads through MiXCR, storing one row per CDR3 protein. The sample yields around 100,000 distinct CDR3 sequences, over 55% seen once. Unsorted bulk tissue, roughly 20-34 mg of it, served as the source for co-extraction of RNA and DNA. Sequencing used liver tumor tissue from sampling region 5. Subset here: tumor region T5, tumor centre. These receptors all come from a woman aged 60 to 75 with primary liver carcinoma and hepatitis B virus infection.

The CDR3 is CSVDTDAQYF. Here the CDR3 DNA reads TGCAGCGTTGATACTGATGCGCAGTATTTT. The rearrangement links TRBV29-1 to TRBJ2-3; D not resolved. CDR1 SQVTM and CDR2 ANQGSEA come from the germline V gene. The CDR3 runs to 10 residues. Deletions cut 3 bases from V and 10 bases from J, with 8 bases between.

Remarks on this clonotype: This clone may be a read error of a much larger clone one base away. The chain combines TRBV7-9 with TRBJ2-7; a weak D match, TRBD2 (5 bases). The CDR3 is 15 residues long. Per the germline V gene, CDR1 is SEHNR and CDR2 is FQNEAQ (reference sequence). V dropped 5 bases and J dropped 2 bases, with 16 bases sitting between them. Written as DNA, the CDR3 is TGTGCCAGCAGCGATTTGTTGGGAGTGACCTACGAGCAGTACTTC. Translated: CASSDLLGVTYEQYF.

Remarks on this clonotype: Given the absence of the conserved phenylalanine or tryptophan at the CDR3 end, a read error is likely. CDR3 sequence (DNA): TGCGTCAGCAGCCAAGGGCTCCGGTCCGCAGAGACCCAGTACGTC. Translated, it gives CVSSQGLRSAETQYV. J is TRBJ2-5 and V is TRBV4-1, with D unclear. There are 15 residues in the CDR3. Germline assignment: CDR1 MGHRA and CDR2 YSYEKL.

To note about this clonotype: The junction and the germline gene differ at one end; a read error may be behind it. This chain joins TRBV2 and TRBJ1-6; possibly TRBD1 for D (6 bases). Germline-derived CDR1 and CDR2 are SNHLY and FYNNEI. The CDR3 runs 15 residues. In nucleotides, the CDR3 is TGTGCCAGCAGTGACTCAGGACAGAGGGCTTCACCCCCCCACTTT. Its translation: CASSDSGQRASPPHF.

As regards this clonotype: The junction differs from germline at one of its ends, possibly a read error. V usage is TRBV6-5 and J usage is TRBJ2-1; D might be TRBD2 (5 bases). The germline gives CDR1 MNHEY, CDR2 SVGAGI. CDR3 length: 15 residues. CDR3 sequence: CASGPKWIDYNEQFF. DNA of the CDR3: TGCGCCAGCGGTCCAAAATGGATAGACTACAATGAGCAGTTCTTC.

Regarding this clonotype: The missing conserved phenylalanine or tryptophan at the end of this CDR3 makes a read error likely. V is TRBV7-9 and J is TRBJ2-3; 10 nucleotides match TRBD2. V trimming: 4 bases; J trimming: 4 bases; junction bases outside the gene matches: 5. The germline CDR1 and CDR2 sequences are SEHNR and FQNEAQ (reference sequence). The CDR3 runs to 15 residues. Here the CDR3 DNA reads TGTGCCAGCAGCTCAGTAGCGGGAGGCTCAGATACGCAGTATTCT. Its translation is CASSSVAGGSDTQYS.

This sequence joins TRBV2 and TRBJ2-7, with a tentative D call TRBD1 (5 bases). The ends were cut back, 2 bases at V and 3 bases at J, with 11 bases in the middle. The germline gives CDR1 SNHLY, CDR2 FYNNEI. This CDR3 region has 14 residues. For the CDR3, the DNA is TGTGCCAGCAGTGAAACAGGACCTGACTACGAGCAGTACTTC. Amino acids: CASSETGPDYEQYF.

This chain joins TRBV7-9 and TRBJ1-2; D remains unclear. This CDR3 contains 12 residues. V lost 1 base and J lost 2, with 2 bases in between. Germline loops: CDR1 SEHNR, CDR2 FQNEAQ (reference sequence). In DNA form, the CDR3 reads TGTGCCAGCAGCTTAGTGAACTATGGCTACACCTTC. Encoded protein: CASSLVNYGYTF.

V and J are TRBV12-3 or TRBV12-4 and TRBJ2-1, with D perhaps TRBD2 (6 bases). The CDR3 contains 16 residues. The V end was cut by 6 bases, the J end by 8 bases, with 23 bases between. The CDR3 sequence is CASSYRSNGSPYEQFF. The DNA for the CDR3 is TGTGCCAGCAGCTATAGGTCCAACGGGAGCCCATATGAGCAGTTCTTC.

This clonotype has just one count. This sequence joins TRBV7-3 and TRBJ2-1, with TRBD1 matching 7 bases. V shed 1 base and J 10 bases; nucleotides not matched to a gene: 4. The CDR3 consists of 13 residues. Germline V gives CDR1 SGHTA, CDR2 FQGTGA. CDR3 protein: CASSLRQGQEQFF. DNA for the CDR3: TGTGCCAGCAGCTTAAGACAGGGCCAGGAGCAGTTCTTC.

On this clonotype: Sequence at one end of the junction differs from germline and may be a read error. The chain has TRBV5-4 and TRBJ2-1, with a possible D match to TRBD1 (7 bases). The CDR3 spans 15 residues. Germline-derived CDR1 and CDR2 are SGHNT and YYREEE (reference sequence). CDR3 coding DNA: TGCGCCAGCAGCTTGGAGGGGGCTAAGTGGAATGAGCAGTTATTC. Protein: CASSLEGAKWNEQLF.

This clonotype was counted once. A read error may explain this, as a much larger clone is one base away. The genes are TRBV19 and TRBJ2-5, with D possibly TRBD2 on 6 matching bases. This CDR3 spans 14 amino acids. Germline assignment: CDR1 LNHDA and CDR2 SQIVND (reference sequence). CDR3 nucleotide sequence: TGTGCCAATAGTATGGGACTCTTCCAAGAGACCCAGTACTTC. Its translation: CANSMGLFQETQYF.

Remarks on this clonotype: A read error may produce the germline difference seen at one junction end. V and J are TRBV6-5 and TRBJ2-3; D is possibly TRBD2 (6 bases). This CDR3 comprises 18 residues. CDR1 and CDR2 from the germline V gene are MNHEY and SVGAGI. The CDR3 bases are TGTGCCACCAGTTACCAGCCTGGACTAACGGGTGCCGTAGATACGCAGTATTTT. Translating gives CATSYQPGLTGAVDTQYF.

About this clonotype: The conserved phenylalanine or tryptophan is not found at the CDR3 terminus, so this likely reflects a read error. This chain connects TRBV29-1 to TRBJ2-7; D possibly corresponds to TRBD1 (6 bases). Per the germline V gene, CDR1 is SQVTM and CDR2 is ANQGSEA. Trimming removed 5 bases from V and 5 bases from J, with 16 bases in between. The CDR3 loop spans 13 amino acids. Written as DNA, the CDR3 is TGCAGCGTTCGGAGAGGGGGTACGAACGAGCAGTACTAC. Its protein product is CSVRRGGTNEQYY.

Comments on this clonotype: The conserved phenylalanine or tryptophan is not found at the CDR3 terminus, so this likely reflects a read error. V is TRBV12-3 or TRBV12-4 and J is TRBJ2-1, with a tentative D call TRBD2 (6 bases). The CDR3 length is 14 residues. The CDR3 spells CASSLKRVHNGQFL. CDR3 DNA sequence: TGTGCCAGCAGTTTAAAGCGGGTCCACAATGGGCAGTTCTTA.

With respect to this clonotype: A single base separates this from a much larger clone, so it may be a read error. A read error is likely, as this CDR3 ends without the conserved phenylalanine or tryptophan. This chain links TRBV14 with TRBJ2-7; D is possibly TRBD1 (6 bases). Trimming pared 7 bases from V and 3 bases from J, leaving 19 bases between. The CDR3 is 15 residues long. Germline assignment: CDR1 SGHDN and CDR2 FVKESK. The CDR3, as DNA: TGTGCCAGCACCCTGGGGGCTAGATTCTGCTACGAGCAGTACCTC. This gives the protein CASTLGARFCYEQYL.